The 21 T cell receptor beta chains reported below all come from one sample, sequenced in a study of shared clonotypes between healthy human individuals. Cells designated naive CD8 were CD45RO-negative and were positively selected for CCR7, with terminally differentiated effector memory CD45RA+ cells excluded. Some clones are missing from TCRdb's copy, which holds only in-frame ones; the method was immunoSEQ multiplex PCR. The sample contains nearly 600,000 clones, around 95% of which appear only once. Sequencing input: naive CD8+ T cells sorted from blood. The receptor set was obtained from a woman in her 30s in good health.

J is TRBJ2-7 and V is TRBV7-9; D possibly corresponds to TRBD1 (6 bases). The germline gives CDR1 SEHNR, CDR2 FQNEAQ (reference sequence). V gave up 1 base and J gave up 3 bases, with 13 bases separating them. This CDR3 is built from 15 residues. The CDR3: CASSLEQGTHYEQYF. In DNA, the CDR3 is TGTGCCAGCAGCTTAGAACAGGGAACTCACTACGAGCAGTACTTC.

This chain connects TRBV28 to TRBJ1-2; a possible D gene is TRBD1 (6 bases). Germline loops: CDR1 MDHEN, CDR2 SYDVKM. This CDR3 is 14 amino acids long. Trimming took off 3 bases at V and 9 bases at J, with 17 bases between the two ends. The CDR3 sequence is CASSFGGEGRSYTF. Written as DNA, the CDR3 is TGTGCCAGCAGTTTTGGGGGCGAGGGTAGGAGCTACACCTTC.

This clone occurred once. V is TRBV6-1 and J is TRBJ1-1; D remains ambiguous. V gave up 3 bases and J gave up 6 bases, with 11 bases separating them. This CDR3 has 13 residues. Germline V gene lookup returns CDR1 MNHNS and CDR2 SASEGT. CDR3 coding DNA: TGTGCCAGCAGTGAGTCCCGGGCGGCTGAAGCTTTCTTT. It yields the protein CASSESRAAEAFF.

V usage is TRBV13 and J usage is TRBJ1-1; 8 positions agree with TRBD1. Losses at the gene ends were 5 bases for V and 4 bases for J; bases not matched to a gene: 12. CDR1 and CDR2 (germline): PRHDT, FYEKMQ (reference sequence). The CDR3 is made up of 16 amino acids. The CDR3: CASSPAGTGGATEAFF. The CDR3 DNA is TGTGCCAGCAGCCCAGCCGGGACAGGAGGCGCCACTGAAGCTTTCTTT.

The V call is TRBV5-1, the J call TRBJ2-7; no clear D gene. CDR1 is SGHRS, CDR2 YFSETQ, per germline. This CDR3 region has 15 residues. V lost 3 bases and J 1 base, leaving 14 bases between the germline ends. For the CDR3, the DNA is TGCGCCAGCAGCTCCGAACCTACGGGTTCCTACGAGCAGTACTTC. This encodes CASSSEPTGSYEQYF.

The chain has TRBV11-2 and TRBJ2-2, with D tentatively TRBD1 (5 bases). Germline assignment: CDR1 SGHAT and CDR2 FQNNGV. Deletions cut 1 base from V and 5 bases from J, with 20 bases between. CDR3 length equals 18 residues. The CDR3 protein is CASSLVETVLTVTGELFF. The CDR3, as DNA: TGTGCCAGCAGCTTAGTGGAGACAGTCCTGACCGTGACCGGGGAGCTGTTTTTT.

This clone was found a few times. The CDR3 end shows no conserved phenylalanine or tryptophan, and so a read error is likely. The DNA is left out, because the CDR3 cannot be placed on it with certainty; the CDR3 is given as TCRdb lists it. V and J are TRBV21-1 and TRBJ1-2. TRBV21-1 is a pseudogene segment. Inclusive of both ends, the CDR3 amounts to 11 amino acids. This chain's CDR3 is CASSPETGAVV.

This chain uses TRBV5-1 with TRBJ1-1; no clear D gene. Germline CDR1 SGHRS, CDR2 YFSETQ. This CDR3 spans 13 amino acids. The V and J ends lost 4 bases and 1 base respectively, with 8 bases between them. The CDR3 DNA reads TGCGCCAGCAGCCATGAACCGAACACTGAAGCTTTCTTT. Translating gives CASSHEPNTEAFF.

The chain has TRBV7-4 and TRBJ1-4; TRBD1 matches at 7 bases. The germline V gene encodes CDR1 SGHVT and CDR2 SQSDAQ. The CDR3 has 19 residues. V lost 5 bases to trimming and J lost 0 bases; unmatched junction nucleotides: 15. The CDR3, as DNA: TGTGCCAGCAGCGCCGCAGTCCGGACAGGCCGTGCAACTAATGAAAAACTGTTTTTT. This codes for CASSAAVRTGRATNEKLFF.

The J gene is TRBJ1-1, the V gene TRBV4-1; D call uncertain. The CDR3 consists of 12 residues. Deletions cut 2 bases from V and 7 bases from J, with 8 bases between. Germline-derived CDR1 and CDR2 are MGHRA and YSYEKL. CDR3 sequence (DNA): TGCGCCAGCAGCCAACGTTTGGGTGAAGCTTTCTTT. Its protein is CASSQRLGEAFF.

This chain joins TRBV5-4 and TRBJ2-7, with D possibly being TRBD1 (6 bases). Germline-derived CDR1 and CDR2 are SGHNT and YYREEE (reference sequence). The CDR3 is 15 residues long. The V end lost 0 bases, the J end lost 5 bases, and 15 bases lay between the germline ends. Here the CDR3 DNA reads TGTGCCAGCAGCTTGGCCGCAGGGGTTGGCAACGAGCAGTACTTC. Translated, it gives CASSLAAGVGNEQYF.

This sequence joins TRBV5-1 and TRBJ1-1; 9 nucleotides line up with TRBD1. CDR1 is SGHRS and CDR2 is YFSETQ in the germline V gene. This CDR3 has 13 residues. Germline trimming cut 3 bases from V and 7 bases from J; bases unmatched to any gene: 4. CDR3 sequence reads: CASSSRDRDEAFF. The CDR3, as DNA: TGCGCCAGCAGCTCCCGGGACAGGGATGAAGCTTTCTTT.

CDR3 bases: TGTGCCAGCTCGGGACAGGGGGGGCCTGAAGCTTTCTTT. Protein sequence: CASSGQGGPEAFF. The chain links TRBV2 to TRBJ1-1; 11 bases agree with TRBD1. V was clipped by 8 bases and J by 6 bases; unmatched bases: 5. This CDR3 is built from 13 residues. Germline CDR1 and CDR2: SNHLY and FYNNEI.

This chain links TRBV25-1 with TRBJ2-5, with 10 bases that match TRBD2. This CDR3 comprises 15 residues. V gave up 2 bases and J gave up 4 bases; unmatched junction bases: 4. CDR1 MGHDK and CDR2 SYGVNS come from the germline V gene. The CDR3 here is CASSERTSGGETQYF. The CDR3, as DNA: TGTGCCAGCAGTGAACGGACTAGCGGCGGAGAGACCCAGTACTTC.

The chain combines TRBV11-2 with TRBJ2-1; 7 bases match TRBD2. Trimming removed 0 bases from V and 3 bases from J; junction bases left unmatched: 5. CDR1 is SGHAT and CDR2 is FQNNGV in the germline V gene. This CDR3 has 16 residues. CDR3 sequence (DNA): TGTGCCAGCAGCTTAGATCGTAGCGGGTTCTACAATGAGCAGTTCTTC. This gives the protein CASSLDRSGFYNEQFF.

This chain connects TRBV7-9 to TRBJ2-7, with TRBD1 as a possible D gene (6 bases). This CDR3 comprises 12 residues. The germline gives CDR1 SEHNR, CDR2 FQNEAQ (reference sequence). The V and J ends lost 5 bases and 5 bases respectively, with 10 bases between them. The CDR3 is CASSHGTHEQYF. The CDR3 coding sequence is TGTGCCAGCAGCCACGGGACACACGAGCAGTACTTC.

Comments on this clone: Other nucleotide sequences in the sample specify the same CDR3. The chain combines TRBV10-3 with TRBJ2-7, with a possible D match to TRBD2 (6 bases). CDR3 size: 14 residues. Germline V gives CDR1 ENHRY, CDR2 SYGVKD. V was trimmed by 0 bases and J by 0 bases, leaving 6 bases between them. The CDR3 loop reads CAISESGSSYEQYF. Written as DNA, the CDR3 is TGTGCCATCAGTGAGTCCGGGAGCTCCTACGAGCAGTACTTC.

The chain couples TRBV4-1 to TRBJ1-1; possible D gene TRBD1, 5 bases. V was cut by 4 bases and J by 1 base, with 13 bases left in between. There are 15 residues in the CDR3. Germline CDR1 MGHRA, CDR2 YSYEKL. The CDR3 coding sequence is TGCGCCAGCAGCCCCTGGGGACGTCCGAACACTGAAGCTTTCTTT. It encodes CASSPWGRPNTEAFF.

This rearrangement joins TRBV5-6 to TRBJ2-1; D unclear. Germline CDR1 reads SGHDT; CDR2 reads YYEEEE. V was trimmed by 3 bases and J by 5 bases, leaving 9 bases between them. The CDR3 runs to 13 residues. The CDR3 loop is CASSSLLNNEQFF. The CDR3 region has the DNA TGTGCCAGCAGCTCACTCTTAAACAATGAGCAGTTCTTC. The variable domain in full, completed from reference TRBV5-6 and TRBJ2-1, reads DAGVTQSPTHLIKTRGQQVTLRCSPKSGHDTVSWYQQALGQGPQFIFQYYEEEERQRGNFPDRFSGHQFPNYSSELNVNALLLGDSALYLCASSSLLNNEQFFGPGTRLTVL.

V is TRBV7-7 and J is TRBJ2-1, with 7 bases fitting TRBD2. After removal of 8 bases from V and 3 bases from J, the junction contained 10 bases not matched to a gene. Germline V lookup: CDR1 SSHAT, CDR2 FNYEAQ (reference sequence). The CDR3 is 15 amino acids. The CDR3 spells CASSPGGDVYNEQFF. CDR3 DNA sequence: TGTGCCAGCTCCCCGGGGGGAGATGTCTACAATGAGCAGTTCTTC.

V and J are TRBV28 and TRBJ2-1; TRBD2 might be the D (6 bases). The V gene's germline CDR1 is MDHEN and CDR2 SYDVKM. This CDR3 spans 16 amino acids. V was trimmed by 5 bases and J by 8 bases, leaving 22 bases between them. Written as DNA, the CDR3 is TGTGCCAGCAGTGCCCTGAGTCGGGAGAACGGCCATGAGCAGTTCTTC. Residues: CASSALSRENGHEQFF.